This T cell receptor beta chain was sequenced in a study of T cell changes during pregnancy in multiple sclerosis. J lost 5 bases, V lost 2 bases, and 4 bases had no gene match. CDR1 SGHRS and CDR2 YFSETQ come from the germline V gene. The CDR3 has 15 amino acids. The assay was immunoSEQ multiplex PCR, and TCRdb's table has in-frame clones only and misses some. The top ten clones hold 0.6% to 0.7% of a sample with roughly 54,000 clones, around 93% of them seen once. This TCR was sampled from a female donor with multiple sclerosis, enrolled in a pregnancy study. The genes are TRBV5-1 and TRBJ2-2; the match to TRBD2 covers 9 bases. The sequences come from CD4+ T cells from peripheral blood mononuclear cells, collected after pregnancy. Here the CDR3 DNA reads TGCGCCAGCAGCTTCCTAGCGGGGTATACCGGGGAGCTGTTTTTT. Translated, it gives CASSFLAGYTGELFF.